This TCR beta chain was profiled in a study of shared clonotypes between healthy human individuals. The V and J ends lost 5 bases and 5 bases respectively, with 13 bases between them. Germline V lookup: CDR1 SGHKS, CDR2 YYEKEE (reference sequence). CDR3 length equals 13 residues. On this clone itself: Its matching antigen is unknown.

Overall study results and limits: Among donors, sharing of clonotypes was expected to be affected by sequencing depth. Several donors showed sharing of approximately 5% of naive CD4 clonotypes.

Execution of the assay was at deep level. Measured with immunoSEQ multiplex PCR; TCRdb has only the in-frame clones, and not every one. The sample lists approximately 2.3 million clones, 85% to 95% occurring once. This sequence was found in a man between 18 and 29 years old in good health. Some clones in this sample may be carry-over from other donors' samples. The rearrangement links TRBV5-5 to TRBJ1-1, with D perhaps matching TRBD1 (5 bases). The sequencing sample was made of naive CD4+ T cells from PBMCs. Subset described: CD45RA+ positively selected. CDR3 amino acids: CASRRIQETEAFF. CDR3 DNA sequence: TGTGCCAGCAGGCGGATACAGGAAACTGAAGCTTTCTTT.